One and the same sample provided the 13 T cell receptor beta chains below, sequenced in a study of blood T cell repertoires in COVID-19. Profiling relied on immunoSEQ multiplex PCR, and the TCRdb table lists in-frame clones only, not all of them. The sample includes about 120,000 clones, roughly 80% of them seen just once. Sequencing was performed on peripheral blood. The receptors originated from a man between 60 and 70 years old with acute or convalescent COVID-19.

The gene calls are TRBV2 and TRBJ2-7; the match to TRBD1 covers 7 bases. J gave up 1 base and V 5 bases, and 5 bases lay outside the gene matches. CDR3 length: 14 amino acids. CDR1 and CDR2 (germline): SNHLY, FYNNEI. DNA for the CDR3: TGTGCCAGCAGTAACAGGGGCCAGTCCTACGAGCAGTACTTC. Translated, it gives CASSNRGQSYEQYF.

V is TRBV24-1 and J is TRBJ2-1; 11 positions match TRBD1. The CDR3 runs 15 residues. Per the germline V gene, CDR1 is KGHDR and CDR2 is SFDVKD. The ends lost 2 bases at V and 8 bases at J; junction bases unmatched: 4. Written as DNA, the CDR3 is TGTGCCACCAGTGATTCGGGGGACAGGGGGTATGAGCAGTTCTTC. Amino acids: CATSDSGDRGYEQFF.

In its sample, this clone was seen once. This chain joins TRBV10-3 and TRBJ1-1; TRBD1 aligns across 9 bases. Germline V gives CDR1 ENHRY, CDR2 SYGVKD. The junction had 4 bases not matched to a gene; V was cut back by 4 bases and J by 4 bases. This CDR3 contains 14 residues. The CDR3 DNA follows: TGTGCCATCAGTGCGACAGGGGGGAGCACTGAAGCTTTCTTT. As protein: CAISATGGSTEAFF.

This chain connects TRBV5-6 to TRBJ2-7; TRBD2 is a possible D gene (5 bases). The germline V gene encodes CDR1 SGHDT and CDR2 YYEEEE. The length of the CDR3 is 14 residues. V was shortened by 4 bases and J by 4 bases, with 15 bases between the two germline ends. This CDR3 is CASSMSTSQYEQYF. Here the CDR3 DNA reads TGTGCCAGCAGCATGTCTACTAGTCAGTACGAGCAGTACTTC.

The DNA for the CDR3 is TGTGCCAGCAGCGTAGGTGGCTCCCCTGACTATGGCTACACCTTC. Translated: CASSVGGSPDYGYTF. The chain carries TRBV9 and TRBJ1-2; D remains unclear. This CDR3 has 15 residues. The V and J ends lost 0 bases and 3 bases respectively, with 12 bases between them. CDR1 SGDLS and CDR2 YYNGEE come from the germline V gene.

The chain recombines TRBV25-1 with TRBJ2-1; TRBD2 is a possible D gene (6 bases). The CDR3 is 15 residues long. Germline V gene sequence: CDR1 MGHDK, CDR2 SYGVNS. Trimming cost V 4 bases and J 2 bases, with 12 bases left between them. The chain's CDR3 is CASSGGILPYNEQFF. The DNA of the CDR3 is TGTGCCAGCAGTGGCGGGATTTTACCCTACAATGAGCAGTTCTTC.

The chain has TRBV7-9 and TRBJ2-4; 8 nucleotides align to TRBD1. The germline V gene encodes CDR1 SEHNR and CDR2 FQNEAQ (reference sequence). J lost 6 bases, V lost 2 bases, and 3 bases had no gene match. CDR3 length: 14 amino acids. CDR3 nucleotides: TGTGCCAGCAGCTTATTGACAGGGGTAAACATTCAGTACTTC. It yields the protein CASSLLTGVNIQYF.

The chain has TRBV19 and TRBJ2-6, with 8 bases lining up with TRBD1. The germline V gene encodes CDR1 LNHDA and CDR2 SQIVND (reference sequence). Trimming cost V 3 bases and J 3 bases; bases outside gene matches: 10. CDR3 size: 18 residues. CDR3 sequence: CASSIEIDRGRGANVLTF. The CDR3, as DNA: TGTGCCAGTAGTATTGAGATCGACAGGGGTCGTGGGGCCAACGTCCTGACTTTC. The entire variable domain, with the rest obtained from reference TRBV19 and TRBJ2-6, is as follows: DGGITQSPKYLFRKEGQNVTLSCEQNLNHDAMYWYRQDPGQGLRLIYYSQIVNDFQKGDIAEGYSVSREKKESFPLTVTSAQKNPTAFYLCASSIEIDRGRGANVLTFGAGSRLTVL.

About this clone: The same CDR3 can be traced to other DNA sequences in this sample. V and J are TRBV5-6 and TRBJ1-6; D is unresolved. Trimming cost V 0 bases and J 5 bases, with 6 bases left between them. There are 14 residues in the CDR3. In germline, CDR1 is SGHDT, CDR2 YYEEEE. CDR3 sequence (DNA): TGTGCCAGCAGCTTGGACAGACATAATTCACCCCTCCACTTT. This gives the protein CASSLDRHNSPLHF.

Sample share makes this clone medium-sized. The chain combines TRBV3-1 (or the pseudogene TRBV3-2) with TRBJ1-3; D gene unclear. Germline V gene sequence: CDR1 LGHDT, CDR2 YNNKEL (reference sequence). The CDR3 runs to 15 residues. V lost 2 bases, J lost 4 bases, and 12 bases lay in between. The CDR3 DNA reads TGTGCCAGCAGCCAATTCCAGGAAAGAGGAAACACCATATATTTT. Translating it yields CASSQFQERGNTIYF.

The chain uses TRBV4-2 and TRBJ2-1; TRBD2 agrees at 7 bases. Losses at the gene ends were 1 base for V and 7 bases for J; bases not matched to a gene: 7. Per the germline V gene, CDR1 is LGHNA and CDR2 is YNFKEQ. This CDR3 spans 15 amino acids. The CDR3 loop reads CASSQAGAGSNEQFF. CDR3 nucleotides: TGTGCCAGCAGCCAAGCTGGAGCGGGGAGTAATGAGCAGTTCTTC.

This chain links TRBV27 with TRBJ1-2; 7 bases are a match to TRBD1. The germline V gene encodes CDR1 MNHEY and CDR2 SMNVEV (reference sequence). Trimming at V came to 8 bases and at J to 4 bases, leaving 10 bases not matched to a gene. The CDR3 has 14 residues. CDR3: CASAPGGSGYGYTF. CDR3 in DNA: TGTGCCAGCGCCCCAGGGGGTAGTGGCTATGGCTACACCTTC.

This clone was counted only a few times. The rearrangement joins TRBV7-9 to TRBJ1-2; D gene uncertain. Germline V CDR1 and CDR2: SEHNR, FQNEAQ (reference sequence). V was clipped by 4 bases and J by 1 base, with 13 bases between them. The CDR3 consists of 15 residues. The CDR3 sequence: CASSSINYYNYGYTF. CDR3 nucleotides: TGTGCCAGCAGCTCCATAAACTACTATAACTATGGCTACACCTTC.